The subject of this entry is one TCR beta chain. The sample originates from a study of blood T cell repertoires in COVID-19. Germline CDR1 reads SNHLY; CDR2 reads FYNNEI. The CDR3 contains 15 residues. With 1 base removed from V and 9 bases from J, the gap between germline ends came to 13 bases. Measured with immunoSEQ multiplex PCR; TCRdb has only the in-frame clones, and not every one. This sample yields 60,000 to 75,000 clones, of which roughly 89% are seen a single time; roughly 19% belongs to the top ten. The rearrangement links TRBV2 to TRBJ1-6, with D perhaps matching TRBD1 (5 bases). This receptor was identified in a woman of 80 years or more with acute or convalescent COVID-19. Sequenced material: peripheral blood. The DNA of the CDR3 is TGTGCCAGCAGTGAAGGCGGGGGGGGAGCTTCACCCCTCCACTTT. It codes for CASSEGGGGASPLHF.